Listed below are T cell receptor beta chains from one sample, sequenced in a study of shared clonotypes between healthy human individuals. Data came from immunoSEQ multiplex PCR; TCRdb stores just in-frame clones and leaves some out. The sample lists some 2.1 million clones, around 93% occurring once. Sample: naive CD8+ T cells from PBMCs. The receptor set was obtained from a man aged 18-30 years in good health. Some clones in this sample may be carry-over from other donors' samples. Both conserved end residues are part of each CDR3. The order of the fields is D gene, J gene, V gene, clone size, CDR3 protein, CDR3 DNA. The D gene is left open where the match is weak. A clone size is listed for some rows: how often the clone was seen (once, few, many), or a class if it is expanded.

D gene: .
J gene: TRBJ2-1
V gene: TRBV9
clone size: .
CDR3 protein: CASSVEGYKVNEQFF
CDR3 DNA: TGTGCCAGCAGCGTAGAAGGTTACAAAGTTAATGAGCAGTTCTTC

D gene: .
J gene: TRBJ1-5
V gene: TRBV9
clone size: .
CDR3 protein: CASSVGEDQPQHF
CDR3 DNA: TGTGCCAGCAGCGTAGGAGAGGACCAGCCCCAGCATTTT

D gene: .
J gene: TRBJ2-7
V gene: TRBV27
clone size: .
CDR3 protein: CASSSSDGSYEQYF
CDR3 DNA: TGTGCCAGCAGTTCCTCGGACGGCTCCTACGAGCAGTACTTC

D gene: TRBD2
J gene: TRBJ2-3
V gene: TRBV6-5
clone size: .
CDR3 protein: CASSYRVGGDTQYF
CDR3 DNA: TGTGCCAGCAGTTACCGGGTGGGAGGGGATACGCAGTATTTT

D gene: .
J gene: TRBJ2-5
V gene: TRBV15
clone size: .
CDR3 protein: CATSGKNSGTEQETQYF
CDR3 DNA: TGTGCCACCAGCGGAAAAAACAGCGGTACGGAGCAAGAGACCCAGTACTTC

D gene: TRBD2
J gene: TRBJ2-7
V gene: TRBV6-5
clone size: .
CDR3 protein: CASRGAGYDYEQYF
CDR3 DNA: TGTGCCAGCAGAGGAGCGGGATACGACTACGAGCAGTACTTC

D gene: .
J gene: TRBJ1-2
V gene: TRBV19
clone size: .
CDR3 protein: CASSTGGLGYGYTF
CDR3 DNA: TGTGCCAGTAGTACAGGAGGTCTCGGCTATGGCTACACCTTC

D gene: TRBD1
J gene: TRBJ1-1
V gene: TRBV11-2
clone size: .
CDR3 protein: CASSALQGINTEAFF
CDR3 DNA: TGTGCCAGCAGCGCACTACAGGGGATTAACACTGAAGCTTTCTTT

D gene: .
J gene: TRBJ1-2
V gene: TRBV6-5
clone size: .
CDR3 protein: CASSWDLKGAGYTF
CDR3 DNA: TGTGCCAGCAGTTGGGACCTAAAAGGCGCGGGCTACACCTTC

D gene: .
J gene: TRBJ1-1
V gene: TRBV29-1
clone size: .
CDR3 protein: CSVPGWGRNTEAFF
CDR3 DNA: TGCAGCGTTCCCGGGTGGGGTAGGAACACTGAAGCTTTCTTT

D gene: TRBD1
J gene: TRBJ2-2
V gene: TRBV28
clone size: .
CDR3 protein: CASSLWDRGLTSGELFF
CDR3 DNA: TGTGCCAGCAGTTTATGGGACAGGGGTTTGACGAGCGGGGAGCTGTTTTTT

D gene: .
J gene: TRBJ1-2
V gene: TRBV6-5
clone size: .
CDR3 protein: CASSTLQGEEGYTF
CDR3 DNA: TGTGCCAGCAGTACGCTACAGGGAGAAGAGGGCTACACCTTC

D gene: .
J gene: TRBJ1-2
V gene: TRBV5-5
clone size: .
CDR3 protein: CASSDGVIGHGYTF
CDR3 DNA: TGTGCCAGCAGCGACGGGGTTATCGGCCATGGCTACACCTTC

D gene: .
J gene: TRBJ2-2
V gene: TRBV4-3
clone size: .
CDR3 protein: CASSQGIPSGELFF
CDR3 DNA: TGCGCCAGCAGCCAAGGAATCCCGTCCGGGGAGCTGTTTTTT

D gene: TRBD1
J gene: TRBJ1-1
V gene: TRBV27
clone size: .
CDR3 protein: CASSLRTGVTEAFF
CDR3 DNA: TGTGCCAGCAGTTTGCGGACAGGGGTTACTGAAGCTTTCTTT

D gene: TRBD1
J gene: TRBJ2-1
V gene: TRBV9
clone size: .
CDR3 protein: CASTDQDRGSLNEQFF
CDR3 DNA: TGTGCCAGCACCGACCAGGACAGGGGGTCACTCAATGAGCAGTTCTTC

D gene: .
J gene: TRBJ2-7
V gene: TRBV11-2
clone size: once
CDR3 protein: CASSLSTEQYF
CDR3 DNA: TGTGCCAGCAGCTTATCGACCGAGCAGTACTTC

D gene: .
J gene: TRBJ2-2
V gene: TRBV7-2
clone size: .
CDR3 protein: CASSFFVGPGGELFF
CDR3 DNA: TGTGCCAGCAGCTTTTTTGTCGGGCCTGGCGGGGAGCTGTTTTTT

D gene: .
J gene: TRBJ1-2
V gene: TRBV7-9
clone size: .
CDR3 protein: CASSLISYGYTF
CDR3 DNA: TGTGCCAGCAGCCTTATCAGCTATGGCTACACCTTC

D gene: TRBD2
J gene: TRBJ2-1
V gene: TRBV27
clone size: .
CDR3 protein: CASSPPLSGTSVGEQFF
CDR3 DNA: TGTGCCAGCAGTCCCCCGCTCTCCGGGACTAGCGTCGGTGAGCAGTTCTTC

D gene: TRBD2
J gene: TRBJ2-1
V gene: TRBV11-2
clone size: .
CDR3 protein: CASSYTGTSGYNEQFF
CDR3 DNA: TGTGCCAGCAGCTACACCGGGACTAGCGGCTACAATGAGCAGTTCTTC

D gene: .
J gene: TRBJ1-5
V gene: TRBV7-9
clone size: .
CDR3 protein: CASQVTNQPQHF
CDR3 DNA: TGTGCCAGCCAGGTGACCAATCAGCCCCAGCATTTT

D gene: TRBD1
J gene: TRBJ2-3
V gene: TRBV28
clone size: .
CDR3 protein: CASRAAGTGVTDTQYF
CDR3 DNA: TGTGCCAGCAGGGCCGCCGGGACAGGAGTCACAGATACGCAGTATTTT

D gene: TRBD2
J gene: TRBJ2-1
V gene: TRBV12-5
clone size: .
CDR3 protein: CASGFAGANNEQFF
CDR3 DNA: TGTGCTAGTGGTTTCGCGGGAGCCAACAATGAGCAGTTCTTC

D gene: TRBD1
J gene: TRBJ1-2
V gene: TRBV7-6
clone size: .
CDR3 protein: CASSLAGTGNYGYTF
CDR3 DNA: TGTGCCAGCAGCTTAGCCGGGACAGGGAACTATGGCTACACCTTC

D gene: TRBD1
J gene: TRBJ1-1
V gene: TRBV28
clone size: .
CDR3 protein: CASSVRQGVEEAFF
CDR3 DNA: TGTGCCAGCAGTGTCCGACAGGGGGTAGAGGAAGCTTTCTTT

D gene: .
J gene: TRBJ1-1
V gene: TRBV5-1
clone size: .
CDR3 protein: CASSLGAVNTEAFF
CDR3 DNA: TGCGCCAGCAGCTTGGGCGCGGTGAACACTGAAGCTTTCTTT

D gene: TRBD2
J gene: TRBJ2-6
V gene: TRBV4-3
clone size: .
CDR3 protein: CASSPRSGGGANVLTF
CDR3 DNA: TGCGCCAGCAGCCCCCGGAGCGGGGGTGGGGCCAACGTCCTGACTTTC

D gene: .
J gene: TRBJ2-6
V gene: TRBV19
clone size: .
CDR3 protein: CASSMDSSGANVLTF
CDR3 DNA: TGTGCCAGTAGTATGGACTCCTCTGGGGCCAACGTCCTGACTTTC

D gene: .
J gene: TRBJ2-5
V gene: TRBV13
clone size: .
CDR3 protein: CASSGPWSEKTQYF
CDR3 DNA: TGTGCCAGCAGCGGGCCTTGGTCTGAAAAGACCCAGTACTTC